Following are 27 T cell receptor beta chains from one sample sequenced in a study of cytotoxic CD8 clonotypes in ibrutinib-treated CLL. The protocol was immunoSEQ multiplex PCR, while the TCRdb copy is restricted to in-frame clones and leaves out a portion. The data show about 12,000 clones, about 59% seen once. Here the sequenced sample was PBMCs, taken before ibrutinib treatment. These TCRs come from a human donor with chronic lymphocytic leukemia.

The rearrangement joins TRBV5-1 to TRBJ1-1, with a possible D match to TRBD1 (6 bases). Germline V gene sequence: CDR1 SGHRS, CDR2 YFSETQ. Trimming pared 3 bases from V and 1 base from J, leaving 16 bases between. The CDR3 spans 16 residues. The CDR3 loop is CASSSHYGQTNTEAFF. In nucleotides, the CDR3 is TGCGCCAGCAGCTCCCACTACGGACAGACGAACACTGAAGCTTTCTTT.

The chain combines TRBV7-9 with TRBJ2-7; no clear D gene. The germline CDR1 and CDR2 sequences are SEHNR and FQNEAQ (reference sequence). CDR3 size: 15 residues. Trimming left V 1 base short and J 9 bases short, with 19 bases between. In nucleotides, the CDR3 is TGTGCCAGCAGCTTAGAGGGATCCATCGGCTATAGGCAGTACTTC. Translated, it gives CASSLEGSIGYRQYF.

The chain employs TRBV10-3 and TRBJ2-7; TRBD2 might be the D (6 bases). The CDR3 spans 16 residues. The V gene's germline CDR1 is ENHRY and CDR2 SYGVKD. V was shortened by 2 bases and J by 0 bases, with 14 bases between the two germline ends. The CDR3 spells CAISEAPDGSSYEQYF. As DNA, the CDR3 is TGTGCCATCAGTGAGGCGCCGGACGGGAGCTCCTACGAGCAGTACTTC.

The chain is built from TRBV7-9 and TRBJ2-5, with D tentatively TRBD1 (5 bases). The germline CDR1 and CDR2 sequences are SEHNR and FQNEAQ (reference sequence). The CDR3 spans 12 residues. Trimming took off 5 bases at V and 9 bases at J, with 13 bases between the two ends. The CDR3 protein is CASSPQGRAQYF. The CDR3 nucleotides are TGTGCCAGCAGCCCTCAGGGTCGGGCCCAGTACTTC.

The J gene is TRBJ1-2, the V gene TRBV6-5; possibly TRBD1 for D (5 bases). V lost 0 bases, J lost 1 base, and 9 bases lay in between. The length of the CDR3 is 15 residues. Germline CDR1 and CDR2: MNHEY and SVGAGI. CDR3 loop: CASSYSPGGNYGYTF. In DNA, the CDR3 is TGTGCCAGCAGTTACTCCCCCGGGGGTAACTATGGCTACACCTTC.

J is TRBJ2-7 and V is TRBV27; D tentatively reads TRBD1 or TRBD2 (5 bases each). Germline CDR1 is MNHEY and CDR2 is SMNVEV (reference sequence). The CDR3 runs to 15 residues. The germline V and J ends were trimmed by 3 bases and 3 bases, with 15 bases remaining between them. CDR3 loop: CASSFGDGTVYEQYF. The CDR3 DNA reads TGTGCCAGCAGTTTCGGGGATGGGACGGTCTACGAGCAGTACTTC.

The chain recombines TRBV28 with TRBJ2-5; 15 positions match TRBD2. Looked up from germline, CDR1 is MDHEN and CDR2 is SYDVKM. The CDR3 is made up of 16 amino acids. The ends lost 4 bases at V and 4 bases at J; junction bases unmatched: 4. The DNA of the CDR3 is TGTGCCAGCAGTTCCTGGACTAGCGGGGGGGTAGAGACCCAGTACTTC. Amino acid sequence: CASSSWTSGGVETQYF.

This rearrangement joins TRBV28 to TRBJ1-3; perhaps TRBD1 as D (5 bases). Trimming left V 3 bases short and J 3 bases short, with 9 bases between. The CDR3 totals 14 residues. CDR1 is MDHEN, CDR2 SYDVKM, per germline. CDR3 bases: TGTGCCAGCAGTTTTGGGGGTCTTGGAAACACCATATATTTT. This encodes CASSFGGLGNTIYF.

This clone was seen a handful of times. The rearrangement uses TRBV4-3 and TRBJ2-7, with D tentatively TRBD1 or TRBD2 (5 bases each). The ends were cut back, 3 bases at V and 3 bases at J, with 18 bases in the middle. Germline V gene sequence: CDR1 LGHNA, CDR2 YSLEER. The CDR3 is 16 residues long. The CDR3 DNA reads TGCGCCAGCAGCCAGGAAGGGACCTCGTCCCTCTACGAGCAGTACTTC. Its translation is CASSQEGTSSLYEQYF.

The chain carries TRBV20-1 and TRBJ1-1, with D possibly being TRBD1 (5 bases). Germline CDR1 is DFQATT and CDR2 is SNEGSKA (reference sequence). This CDR3 has 11 amino acids. V gave up 2 bases and J gave up 7 bases, with 8 bases separating them. CDR3 nucleotide sequence: TGCAGTGCTAGAAGGGACCTTGAAGCTTTCTTT. Amino acid sequence: CSARRDLEAFF.

The chain has TRBV29-1 and TRBJ2-5; 8 bases align to TRBD1. The junction had 7 bases not matched to a gene; V was cut back by 6 bases and J by 4 bases. The CDR3 totals 13 residues. Germline V gene sequence: CDR1 SQVTM, CDR2 ANQGSEA. The DNA of the CDR3 is TGCAGCGTGGGGACAGGCCTAAGAGAGACCCAGTACTTC. This sequence encodes CSVGTGLRETQYF. Full variable domain (rest looked up from reference TRBV29-1 and TRBJ2-5): SAVISQKPSRDICQRGTSLTIQCQVDSQVTMMFWYRQQPGQSLTLIATANQGSEATYESGFVIDKFPISRPNLTFSTLTVSNMSPEDSSIYLCSVGTGLRETQYFGPGTRLLVL.

The rearrangement joins TRBV19 to TRBJ2-7, with a tentative D call TRBD1 (6 bases). Germline-derived CDR1 and CDR2 are LNHDA and SQIVND (reference sequence). V lost 7 bases and J lost 6, with 19 bases in between. This CDR3 spans 14 amino acids. The chain's CDR3 is CASIHRVGRGEQYF. The CDR3 region has the DNA TGTGCCAGTATCCACAGGGTAGGCCGAGGCGAGCAGTACTTC.

The rearrangement uses TRBV21-1 and TRBJ1-5. TRBV21-1 is a known pseudogene. This CDR3 region has 15 residues. Written as DNA, the CDR3 is TGTGCCAGCAGCAAAAGTCGAGGAGGCAATCAGCCCCAGCATTTT. Amino acid sequence: CASSKSRGGNQPQHF.

The gene calls are TRBV5-1 and TRBJ1-2, with 8 bases that match TRBD1. Germline V lookup: CDR1 SGHRS, CDR2 YFSETQ. Germline trimming cut 4 bases from V and 7 bases from J; bases unmatched to any gene: 12. This CDR3 is built from 15 residues. The CDR3 sequence is CASSASGGAAFGYTF. The CDR3 DNA sequence: TGCGCCAGCAGCGCTTCAGGGGGCGCAGCTTTTGGCTACACCTTC.

This rearrangement joins TRBV9 to TRBJ2-7; TRBD2 matches 12 bases. J lost 5 bases, V lost 3 bases, and 3 bases had no gene match. CDR3 length: 14 amino acids. Germline CDR1 SGDLS, CDR2 YYNGEE. Here the CDR3 reads CASSELAGGNEQYF. As DNA, the CDR3 is TGTGCCAGCAGCGAGCTAGCGGGGGGGAACGAGCAGTACTTC. The variable domain in full, completed from reference TRBV9 and TRBJ2-7, reads DSGVTQTPKHLITATGQRVTLRCSPRSGDLSVYWYQQSLDQGLQFLIQYYNGEERAKGNILERFSAQQFPDLHSELNLSSLELGDSALYFCASSELAGGNEQYFGPGTRLTVT.

The rearrangement links TRBV9 to TRBJ2-1, with 10 bases aligning to TRBD2. Germline V gene lookup returns CDR1 SGDLS and CDR2 YYNGEE. The CDR3 totals 16 residues. The junction had 12 bases not matched to a gene; V was cut back by 4 bases and J by 8 bases. Written as DNA, the CDR3 is TGTGCCAGCAGCCCCCGCCAGCGGGGGGGCAGGGATGAGCAGTTCTTC. Its translation is CASSPRQRGGRDEQFF.

The rearrangement joins TRBV18 to TRBJ2-1; no clear D. CDR3 length: 15 amino acids. V shed 2 bases and J shed 8 bases, with 16 bases lying between them. Germline lookup yields CDR1 KGHSH and CDR2 LQKENI. CDR3 sequence reads: CASSPESRRFDEQFF. The CDR3 DNA reads TGTGCCAGCTCACCAGAGAGTAGGCGTTTCGATGAGCAGTTCTTC.

V and J are TRBV11-1 and TRBJ2-3; 9 bases line up with TRBD1. V lost 3 bases to trimming and J lost 6 bases; unmatched junction nucleotides: 13. The CDR3 extends over 17 amino acids. Germline V gene lookup returns CDR1 SGHAT and CDR2 FQDESV (reference sequence). In DNA form, the CDR3 reads TGTGCCAGCAGCTTTTCCGGGACAGGGATGGGCCATGATACGCAGTATTTT. It yields the protein CASSFSGTGMGHDTQYF.

The genes are TRBV5-1 and TRBJ2-2; TRBD1 matches 7 bases. J was trimmed by 3 bases and V by 3 bases; bases with no gene match: 5. From germline, CDR1 is SGHRS and CDR2 YFSETQ. This CDR3 region has 15 residues. This chain's CDR3 is CASSSDRAHTGELFF. For the CDR3, the DNA is TGCGCCAGCAGCTCCGACAGGGCTCACACCGGGGAGCTGTTTTTT. Full variable domain (missing parts from reference TRBV5-1 and TRBJ2-2): KAGVTQTPRYLIKTRGQQVTLSCSPISGHRSVSWYQQTPGQGLQFLFEYFSETQRNKGNFPGRFSGRQFSNSRSEMNVSTLELGDSALYLCASSSDRAHTGELFFGEGSRLTVL.

This clone is large. The V call is TRBV27, the J call TRBJ2-1, with 9 bases matching TRBD1. The length of the CDR3 is 14 residues. Germline V gene data show CDR1 as MNHEY and CDR2 as SMNVEV (reference sequence). The V segment lost 3 bases and the J segment 7 bases; nucleotides outside the gene matches: 4. CDR3 protein: CASSLGTGLNEQFF. CDR3 DNA sequence: TGTGCCAGCAGTTTGGGGACAGGGTTGAATGAGCAGTTCTTC.

About this clone: The junction differs from germline at one of its ends, possibly a read error. V gene TRBV6-1 combines with J gene TRBJ1-1, with D uncertain. This CDR3 has 11 amino acids. Germline lookup yields CDR1 MNHNS and CDR2 SASEGT. The CDR3 nucleotides read TGTGCCAGCAGTACGGGGTATGAAACTTTCTTT. As protein: CASSTGYETFF.

This chain uses TRBV19 with TRBJ2-1; 11 positions match TRBD2. The germline gives CDR1 LNHDA, CDR2 SQIVND (reference sequence). V dropped 5 bases and J dropped 9; count of bases not matched to a gene: 3. The CDR3 loop spans 13 amino acids. The CDR3 loop is CASSLAGGGEQFF. CDR3 nucleotide sequence: TGTGCCAGTAGTCTAGCGGGGGGAGGTGAGCAGTTCTTC.

The gene calls are TRBV29-1 and TRBJ2-5; possibly TRBD2 for D (5 bases). Trimming pared 5 bases from V and 2 bases from J, leaving 9 bases between. CDR1 is SQVTM and CDR2 is ANQGSEA in the germline V gene. The CDR3 covers 12 residues. Written as DNA, the CDR3 is TGCAGCGTTTCGGGGTTTCAAGAGACCCAGTACTTC. It codes for CSVSGFQETQYF. The whole variable domain, remainder taken from reference TRBV29-1 and TRBJ2-5, is SAVISQKPSRDICQRGTSLTIQCQVDSQVTMMFWYRQQPGQSLTLIATANQGSEATYESGFVIDKFPISRPNLTFSTLTVSNMSPEDSSIYLCSVSGFQETQYFGPGTRLLVL.

The chain combines TRBV19 with TRBJ2-3; 10 nucleotides align to TRBD1. CDR1 is LNHDA and CDR2 is SQIVND in the germline V gene (reference sequence). The CDR3 length is 16 residues. After removal of 0 bases from V and 5 bases from J, the junction contained 5 bases not matched to a gene. The CDR3 reads CASSIEGQGIRDTQYF. The DNA for the CDR3 is TGTGCCAGTAGTATAGAGGGACAGGGGATTAGAGATACGCAGTATTTT.

The V and J genes are TRBV5-6 and TRBJ1-1; possibly TRBD1 for D (6 bases). This CDR3 spans 14 amino acids. CDR1 SGHDT and CDR2 YYEEEE come from the germline V gene. The germline V and J ends were trimmed by 0 bases and 4 bases, with 10 bases remaining between them. The CDR3 DNA follows: TGTGCCAGCAGCTTGGGTGGGGGGCCCACTGAAGCTTTCTTT. This encodes CASSLGGGPTEAFF.

This clone was recorded a few times. The chain uses TRBV30 and TRBJ1-5; possible D gene TRBD1, 5 bases. The V gene's germline CDR1 is GTSNPN and CDR2 SVGIG (reference sequence). The CDR3 consists of 17 residues. Trimming stripped 0 bases from V and 3 bases from J, with 18 bases between. CDR3 residues: CAWSVRAGRGDNQPQHF. The CDR3 DNA reads TGTGCCTGGAGTGTAAGGGCGGGGCGAGGAGACAATCAGCCCCAGCATTTT.

There are a few counts of this clone. The chain recombines TRBV7-9 with TRBJ2-7; D possibly corresponds to TRBD1 (5 bases). The germline CDR1 and CDR2 sequences are SEHNR and FQNEAQ (reference sequence). The CDR3 covers 13 residues. V was clipped by 4 bases and J by 3 bases, with 10 bases between them. CDR3 in DNA: TGTGCCAGCAGCTCGTGGACATACTACGAGCAGTACTTC. Protein sequence: CASSSWTYYEQYF.